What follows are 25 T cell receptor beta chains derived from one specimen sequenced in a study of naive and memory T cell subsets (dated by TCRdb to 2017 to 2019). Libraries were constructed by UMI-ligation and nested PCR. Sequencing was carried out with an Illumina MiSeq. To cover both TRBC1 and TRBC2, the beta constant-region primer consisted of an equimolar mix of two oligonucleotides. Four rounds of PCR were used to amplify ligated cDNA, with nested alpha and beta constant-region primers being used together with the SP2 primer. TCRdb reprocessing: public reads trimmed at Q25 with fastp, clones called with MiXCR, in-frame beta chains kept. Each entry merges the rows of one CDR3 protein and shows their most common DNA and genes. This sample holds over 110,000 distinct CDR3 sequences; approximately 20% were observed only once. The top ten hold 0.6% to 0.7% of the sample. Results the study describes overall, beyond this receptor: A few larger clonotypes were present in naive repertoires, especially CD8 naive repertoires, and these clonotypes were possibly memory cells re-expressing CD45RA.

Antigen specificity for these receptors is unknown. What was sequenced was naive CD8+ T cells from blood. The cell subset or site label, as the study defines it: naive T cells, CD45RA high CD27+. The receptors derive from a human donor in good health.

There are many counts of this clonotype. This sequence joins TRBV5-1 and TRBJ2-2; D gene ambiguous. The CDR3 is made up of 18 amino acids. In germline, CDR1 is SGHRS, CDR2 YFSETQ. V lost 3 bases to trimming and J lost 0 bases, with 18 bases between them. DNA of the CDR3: TGCGCCAGCAGCTCCCTGGGTGAAGTGGTCGCGAACACCGGGGAGCTGTTTTTT. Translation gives CASSSLGEVVANTGELFF. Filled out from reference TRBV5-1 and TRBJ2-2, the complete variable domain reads KAGVTQTPRYLIKTRGQQVTLSCSPISGHRSVSWYQQTPGQGLQFLFEYFSETQRNKGNFPGRFSGRQFSNSRSEMNVSTLELGDSALYLCASSSLGEVVANTGELFFGEGSRLTVL.

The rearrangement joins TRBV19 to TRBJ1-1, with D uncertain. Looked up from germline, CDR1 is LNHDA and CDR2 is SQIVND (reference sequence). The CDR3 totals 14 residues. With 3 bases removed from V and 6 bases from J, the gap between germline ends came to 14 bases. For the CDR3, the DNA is TGTGCCAGTAGTATCTCCGAGATTCTTGCTGAAGCTTTCTTT. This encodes CASSISEILAEAFF.

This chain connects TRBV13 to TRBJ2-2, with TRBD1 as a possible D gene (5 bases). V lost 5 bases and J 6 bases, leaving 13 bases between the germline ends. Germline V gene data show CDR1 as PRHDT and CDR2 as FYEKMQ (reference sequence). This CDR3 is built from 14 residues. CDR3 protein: CASSANLGAGELFF. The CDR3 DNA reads TGTGCCAGCAGCGCCAACCTAGGGGCCGGGGAGCTGTTTTTT.

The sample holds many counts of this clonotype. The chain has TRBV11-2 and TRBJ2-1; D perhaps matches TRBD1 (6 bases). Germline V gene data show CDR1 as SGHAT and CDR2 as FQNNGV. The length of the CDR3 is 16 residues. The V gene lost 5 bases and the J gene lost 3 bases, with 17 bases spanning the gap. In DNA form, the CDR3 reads TGTGCCAGCAGCCCTACGAGCAGAGGGGGCTACAATGAGCAGTTCTTC. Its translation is CASSPTSRGGYNEQFF.

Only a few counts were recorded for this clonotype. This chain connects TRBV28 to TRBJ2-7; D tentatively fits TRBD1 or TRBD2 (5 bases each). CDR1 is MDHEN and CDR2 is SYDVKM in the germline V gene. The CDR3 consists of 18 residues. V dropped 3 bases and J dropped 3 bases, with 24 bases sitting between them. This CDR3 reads CASSFYTNRDRISYEQYF. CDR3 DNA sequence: TGTGCCAGCAGTTTTTATACAAACCGGGACCGCATAAGCTACGAGCAGTACTTC.

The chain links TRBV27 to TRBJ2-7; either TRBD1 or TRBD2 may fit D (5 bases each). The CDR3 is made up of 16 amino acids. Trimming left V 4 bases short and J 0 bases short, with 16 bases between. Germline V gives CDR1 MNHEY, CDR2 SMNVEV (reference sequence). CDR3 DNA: TGTGCCAGCAGTTCCCCCGGGACCAAAAGCTCCTACGAGCAGTACTTC. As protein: CASSSPGTKSSYEQYF.

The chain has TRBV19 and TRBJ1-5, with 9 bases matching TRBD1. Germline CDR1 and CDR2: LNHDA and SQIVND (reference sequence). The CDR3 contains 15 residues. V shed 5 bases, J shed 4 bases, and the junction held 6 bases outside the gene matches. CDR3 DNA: TGTGCCAGTAGTCCCCCGGGACAGGGAAATCAGCCCCAGCATTTT. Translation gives CASSPPGQGNQPQHF. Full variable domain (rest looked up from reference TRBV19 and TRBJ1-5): DGGITQSPKYLFRKEGQNVTLSCEQNLNHDAMYWYRQDPGQGLRLIYYSQIVNDFQKGDIAEGYSVSREKKESFPLTVTSAQKNPTAFYLCASSPPGQGNQPQHFGDGTRLSIL.

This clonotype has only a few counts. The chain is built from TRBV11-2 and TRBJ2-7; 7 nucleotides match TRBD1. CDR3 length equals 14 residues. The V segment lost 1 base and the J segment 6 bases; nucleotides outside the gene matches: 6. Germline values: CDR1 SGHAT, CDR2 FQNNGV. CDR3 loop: CASSLGSGTVEQYF. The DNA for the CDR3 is TGTGCCAGCAGCTTAGGGTCCGGGACAGTCGAGCAGTACTTC.

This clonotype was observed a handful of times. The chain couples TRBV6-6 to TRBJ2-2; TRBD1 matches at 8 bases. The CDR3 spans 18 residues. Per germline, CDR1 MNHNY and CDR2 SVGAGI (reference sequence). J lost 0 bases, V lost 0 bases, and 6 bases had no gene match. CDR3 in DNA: TGTGCCAGCAGTTACTCGACAGGGGACGAGGCGAACACCGGGGAGCTGTTTTTT. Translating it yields CASSYSTGDEANTGELFF.

In DNA, the CDR3 is TGTGCCAGCTCACCATTCGGGAGGTCGGCAGATACGCAGTATTTT. Translated, it gives CASSPFGRSADTQYF. This chain joins TRBV18 and TRBJ2-3, with 7 bases aligning to TRBD2. CDR1 KGHSH and CDR2 LQKENI come from the germline V gene. The CDR3 spans 15 residues. V trimming: 2 bases; J trimming: 4 bases; junction bases outside the gene matches: 6.

The CDR3 loop reads CSVGAGAWEQFF. The CDR3 coding sequence is TGCAGCGTGGGGGCGGGGGCCTGGGAGCAGTTCTTC. This rearrangement joins TRBV29-1 to TRBJ2-1; possibly TRBD2 for D (7 bases). CDR3 length equals 12 residues. Germline V lookup: CDR1 SQVTM, CDR2 ANQGSEA. The V and J ends lost 6 bases and 10 bases respectively, with 16 bases between them.

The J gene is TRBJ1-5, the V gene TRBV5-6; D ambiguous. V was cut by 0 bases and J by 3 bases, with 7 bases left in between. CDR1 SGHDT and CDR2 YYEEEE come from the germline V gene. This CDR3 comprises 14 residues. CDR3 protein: CASSLAGDNQPQHF. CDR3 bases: TGTGCCAGCAGCTTGGCGGGAGACAATCAGCCCCAGCATTTT.

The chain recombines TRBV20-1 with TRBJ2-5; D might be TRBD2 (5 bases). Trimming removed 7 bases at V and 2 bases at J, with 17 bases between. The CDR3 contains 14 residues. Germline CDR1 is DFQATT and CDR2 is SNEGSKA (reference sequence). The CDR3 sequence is CSVGERIVQETQYF. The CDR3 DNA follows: TGCAGTGTTGGAGAGCGGATAGTTCAAGAGACCCAGTACTTC.

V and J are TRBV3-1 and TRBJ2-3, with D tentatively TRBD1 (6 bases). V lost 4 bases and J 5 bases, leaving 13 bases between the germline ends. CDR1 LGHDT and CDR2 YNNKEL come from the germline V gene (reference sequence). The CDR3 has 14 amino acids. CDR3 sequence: CASSLMEGGDTQYF. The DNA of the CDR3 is TGTGCCAGCAGCCTAATGGAAGGGGGAGATACGCAGTATTTT.

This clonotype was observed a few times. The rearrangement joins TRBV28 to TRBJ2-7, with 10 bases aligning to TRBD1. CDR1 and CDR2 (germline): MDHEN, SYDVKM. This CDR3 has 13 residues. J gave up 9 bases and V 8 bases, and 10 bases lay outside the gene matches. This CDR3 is CASQPGQGFRQYF. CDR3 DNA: TGTGCCAGCCAACCGGGACAGGGGTTTCGGCAGTACTTC.

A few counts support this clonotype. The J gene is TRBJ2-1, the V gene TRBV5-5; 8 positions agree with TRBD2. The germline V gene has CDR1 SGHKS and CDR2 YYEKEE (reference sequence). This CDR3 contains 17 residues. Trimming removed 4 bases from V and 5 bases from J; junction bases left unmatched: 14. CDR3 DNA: TGTGCCAGCAGCCCTCACTTGCCGGGACTAGGGGACAATGAGCAGTTCTTC. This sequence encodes CASSPHLPGLGDNEQFF.

The CDR3 region is CASSWDRSDGYTF. The CDR3 nucleotides read TGTGCCAGCAGCTGGGACAGGTCAGATGGCTACACCTTC. The chain employs TRBV5-4 and TRBJ1-2, with 8 nucleotides matching TRBD1. V lost 3 bases and J lost 6; bases outside the gene matches: 4. CDR3 length: 13 amino acids. The germline V gene has CDR1 SGHNT and CDR2 YYREEE (reference sequence).

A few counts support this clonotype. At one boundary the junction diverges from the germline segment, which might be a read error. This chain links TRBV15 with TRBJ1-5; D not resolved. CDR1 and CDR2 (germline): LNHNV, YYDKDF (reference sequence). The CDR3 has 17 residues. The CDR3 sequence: CATRREGGPYSNQPQHF. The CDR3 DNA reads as TGTGCCACCAGAAGAGAGGGTGGGCCCTATAGCAATCAGCCCCAGCATTTT.

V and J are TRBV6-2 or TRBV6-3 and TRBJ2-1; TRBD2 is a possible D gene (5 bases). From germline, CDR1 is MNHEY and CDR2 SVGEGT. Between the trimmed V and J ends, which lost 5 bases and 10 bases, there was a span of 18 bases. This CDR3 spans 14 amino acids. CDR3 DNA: TGTGCCAGCAGTACCGGGATCCTACGAGGGGAGCAGTTCTTC. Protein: CASSTGILRGEQFF.

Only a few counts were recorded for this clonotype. The DNA of the CDR3 is TGCAGCGTTGTAGGCGGCCCTCGGTACGAGCAGTACTTC. It encodes CSVVGGPRYEQYF. This chain links TRBV29-1 with TRBJ2-7; D call uncertain. The CDR3 loop spans 13 amino acids. V lost 4 bases and J lost 4, with 14 bases in between. Germline CDR1 SQVTM, CDR2 ANQGSEA.

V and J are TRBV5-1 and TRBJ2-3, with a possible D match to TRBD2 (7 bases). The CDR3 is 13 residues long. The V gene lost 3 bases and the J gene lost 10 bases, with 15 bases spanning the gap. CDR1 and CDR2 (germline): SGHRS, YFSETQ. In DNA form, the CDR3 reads TGCGCCAGCAGCTCCTACAGGGAGGGCGCGCAGTATTTT. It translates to CASSSYREGAQYF.

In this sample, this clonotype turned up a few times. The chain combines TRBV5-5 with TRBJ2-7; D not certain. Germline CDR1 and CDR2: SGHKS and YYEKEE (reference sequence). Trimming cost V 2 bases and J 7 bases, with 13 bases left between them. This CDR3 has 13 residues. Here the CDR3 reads CASSFAVLVEQYF. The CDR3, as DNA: TGTGCCAGCAGCTTTGCCGTGTTGGTAGAGCAGTACTTC.

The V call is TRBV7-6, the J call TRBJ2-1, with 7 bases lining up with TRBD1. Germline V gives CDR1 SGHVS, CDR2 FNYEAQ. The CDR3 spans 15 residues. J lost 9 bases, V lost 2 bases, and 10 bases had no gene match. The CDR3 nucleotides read TGTGCCAGCAGCTTACGCTGGGACAGTATAGTTGAGCAGTTCTTC. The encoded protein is CASSLRWDSIVEQFF.

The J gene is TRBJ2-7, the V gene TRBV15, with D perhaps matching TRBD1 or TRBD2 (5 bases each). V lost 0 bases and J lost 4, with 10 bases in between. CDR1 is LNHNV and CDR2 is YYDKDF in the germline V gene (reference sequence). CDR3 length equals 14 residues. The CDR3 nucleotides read TGTGCCACCAGCAGAGATCGGGGCGGGTACGAGCAGTACTTC. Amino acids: CATSRDRGGYEQYF.

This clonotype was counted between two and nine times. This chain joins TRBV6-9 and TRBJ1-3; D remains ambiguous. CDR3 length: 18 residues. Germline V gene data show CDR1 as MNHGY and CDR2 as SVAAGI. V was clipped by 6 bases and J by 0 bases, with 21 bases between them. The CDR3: CASSPIGEGPISGNTIYF. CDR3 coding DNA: TGTGCCAGCAGCCCCATCGGTGAGGGCCCTATCTCTGGAAACACCATATATTTT.